This T cell receptor (beta chain) was captured in a study of blood T cell repertoires in COVID-19. Looking at the study overall: Sites across the United States, Italy and Spain contributed samples from acute and convalescent COVID-19.

V was trimmed by 2 bases and J by 1 base, leaving 10 bases between them. The CDR3 is 15 residues long. Germline V gene lookup returns CDR1 LNHDA and CDR2 SQIVND (reference sequence). The data were produced by immunoSEQ multiplex PCR, yet TCRdb's version contains in-frame clones alone and is incomplete. Among about 150,000 clones listed, roughly 77% were seen once. This receptor was obtained from a woman between 65 and 79 years old with COVID-19, enrolled during active disease. The chain has TRBV19 and TRBJ2-3, with TRBD2 as a possible D gene (6 bases). Material: peripheral blood. CDR3 amino acids: CASSINWGGTDTQYF. CDR3 sequence (DNA): TGTGCCAGTAGTATAAATTGGGGGGGCACAGATACGCAGTATTTT. Using reference TRBV19 and TRBJ2-3 for the parts outside the CDR3, the full variable domain is DGGITQSPKYLFRKEGQNVTLSCEQNLNHDAMYWYRQDPGQGLRLIYYSQIVNDFQKGDIAEGYSVSREKKESFPLTVTSAQKNPTAFYLCASSINWGGTDTQYFGPGTRLTVL.